The next 15 T cell receptor beta chains were all read from a single sample in a study of CD8+CD57+ T cells in acquired aplastic anemia. Investigators profiled TCR beta VDJ and CDR3 from genomic DNA template. MiXCR, applied by TCRdb to the reads, yields one record per CDR3 protein. The repertoire holds fewer than 250,000 distinct CDR3 sequences, with approximately 50% as singletons. The sequenced sample was sorted CD4+, CD8+, or CD8+CD57+ T cells (not recorded which) from PBMCs. These receptor sequences come from a human donor in good health, serving as a control.

The chain is built from TRBV27 and TRBJ1-5; D unresolved. The CDR3 covers 12 residues. The germline V and J ends were trimmed by 8 bases and 1 base, with 6 bases remaining between them. Germline assignment: CDR1 MNHEY and CDR2 SMNVEV (reference sequence). The CDR3 DNA sequence: TGTGCCAGCGGAGACAGCAATCAGCCCCAGCATTTT. It codes for CASGDSNQPQHF.

The CDR3 DNA is TGTGCCAGTAGTACCATTCTCCCGGGACAGGGTTGGAACACTGAAGCTTTCTTT. Protein: CASSTILPGQGWNTEAFF. The chain recombines TRBV19 with TRBJ1-1, with 9 bases fitting TRBD1. The trim removed 4 bases at V and 1 base at J, leaving 13 bases unmatched. The germline V gene has CDR1 LNHDA and CDR2 SQIVND (reference sequence). The CDR3 has 18 amino acids.

J is TRBJ1-2 and V is TRBV11-1; D is perhaps TRBD1 (6 bases). Germline V gene data show CDR1 as SGHAT and CDR2 as FQDESV (reference sequence). Trimming pared 5 bases from V and 5 bases from J, leaving 21 bases between. The length of the CDR3 is 16 residues. This CDR3 is CASSALGNRVTYGYTF. CDR3 DNA sequence: TGTGCCAGCAGCGCACTAGGAAACAGGGTAACTTATGGCTACACCTTC.

This chain connects TRBV7-9 to TRBJ2-1; 11 bases match TRBD2. The CDR3 covers 16 residues. Germline CDR1 SEHNR, CDR2 FQNEAQ (reference sequence). The J segment lost 8 bases and the V segment lost 6 bases, leaving 12 bases of the junction unmatched. In DNA form, the CDR3 reads TGTGCCAGCAGGTCGTCACTAGCGGGAGAAGGTGATGAGCAGTTCTTC. Its protein is CASRSSLAGEGDEQFF.

The table lists this clonotype with a few counts. The junction and the germline gene differ at one end; a read error may be behind it. J is TRBJ2-7 and V is TRBV10-3; 7 bases fit TRBD2. Germline assignment: CDR1 ENHRY and CDR2 SYGVKD. The length of the CDR3 is 13 residues. In nucleotides, the CDR3 is TGTGCCATCAGTGAGAACCGGCGGGAGATCGAAAGCTTC. This gives the protein CAISENRREIESF.

The chain couples TRBV10-3 to TRBJ1-1, with unresolved D. Germline V gives CDR1 ENHRY, CDR2 SYGVKD. The CDR3 covers 14 residues. V was cut by 2 bases and J by 1 base, with 8 bases left in between. CDR3 coding DNA: TGTGCCATCAGTGAGCCCGAGGCGAACACTGAAGCTTTCTTT. It translates to CAISEPEANTEAFF.

With regard to this clonotype: A much larger clone lies one base from this, so it may be a read error. The chain combines TRBV7-9 with TRBJ2-3; 12 bases align to TRBD2. Germline CDR1 and CDR2: SEHNR and FQNEAQ (reference sequence). The CDR3 length is 16 residues. CDR3 DNA sequence: TGTGCCAGCAGCCGGACTAGCGGGGTAAGCACAGATACGCGGTATTTT. It codes for CASSRTSGVSTDTRYF.

This chain uses TRBV2 with TRBJ1-2; possibly TRBD1 for D (5 bases). In germline, CDR1 is SNHLY, CDR2 FYNNEI. Deletions cut 6 bases from V and 2 bases from J, with 13 bases between. The CDR3 spans 14 residues. The CDR3 here is CASSRDGENYGYTF. DNA for the CDR3: TGTGCCAGCAGCCGGGACGGAGAGAACTATGGCTACACCTTC.

This chain uses TRBV5-8 with TRBJ1-4, with D possibly being TRBD1 (5 bases). The CDR3 length is 14 residues. V was shortened by 3 bases and J by 8 bases, with 14 bases between the two germline ends. Germline-derived CDR1 and CDR2 are SGHTS and YDEGEE. The CDR3 spells CASSSGTAPEKLFF. The DNA for the CDR3 is TGTGCCAGCAGCTCCGGGACGGCCCCAGAAAAACTGTTTTTT.

This clonotype was seen just once. The rearrangement links TRBV29-1 to TRBJ2-7; 7 bases match TRBD1. CDR1 SQVTM and CDR2 ANQGSEA come from the germline V gene. The CDR3 is made up of 12 amino acids. Trimming at V came to 7 bases and at J to 6 bases, leaving 9 bases not matched to a gene. CDR3 bases: TGCAGCGCTAAGACAGGGACAAGCGAGCAGTACTTC. Protein sequence: CSAKTGTSEQYF.

The rearrangement links TRBV20-1 to TRBJ2-7; 7 bases fit TRBD1. The CDR3 length is 13 residues. V was clipped by 6 bases and J by 2 bases; unmatched bases: 7. Germline CDR1 DFQATT, CDR2 SNEGSKA (reference sequence). Written as DNA, the CDR3 is TGCAGTGCGCGCGGACAGGACACCTACGAGCAGTACTTC. This sequence encodes CSARGQDTYEQYF.

The CDR3 nucleotides are TGTGCCAGCATCCTCTCCCCTGGTCTGGCAGAGACCCAGTACTTC. The encoded protein is CASILSPGLAETQYF. The chain employs TRBV7-8 and TRBJ2-5; D ambiguous. The CDR3 covers 15 residues. Trimming pared 7 bases from V and 4 bases from J, leaving 19 bases between. CDR1 and CDR2 from the germline V gene are SGHVS and FQNEAQ. The whole variable domain, remainder taken from reference TRBV7-8 and TRBJ2-5, is GAGVSQSPRYKVAKRGQDVALRCDPISGHVSLFWYQQALGQGPEFLTYFQNEAQLDKSGLPSDRFFAERPEGSVSTLKIQRTQQEDSAVYLCASILSPGLAETQYFGPGTRLLVL.

This clonotype was counted at least ten times. This chain links TRBV6-5 with TRBJ1-1, with a weak D call TRBD1 (5 bases). Trimming pared 0 bases from V and 3 bases from J, leaving 11 bases between. The length of the CDR3 is 15 residues. The V gene's germline CDR1 is MNHEY and CDR2 SVGAGI. The CDR3 is CASSYSRTIHTEAFF. CDR3 coding DNA: TGTGCCAGCAGTTACTCGAGGACAATCCACACTGAAGCTTTCTTT.

V usage is TRBV7-9 and J usage is TRBJ2-1; D not resolved. V lost 0 bases and J 10 bases, leaving 10 bases between the germline ends. The CDR3 is 13 amino acids. Germline V gene sequence: CDR1 SEHNR, CDR2 FQNEAQ (reference sequence). The CDR3 reads CASSLAPQSEQFF. In DNA, the CDR3 is TGTGCCAGCAGCTTAGCTCCGCAATCAGAGCAGTTCTTC. Full variable domain (missing parts from reference TRBV7-9 and TRBJ2-1): DTGVSQNPRHKITKRGQNVTFRCDPISEHNRLYWYRQTLGQGPEFLTYFQNEAQLEKSRLLSDRFSAERPKGSFSTLEIQRTEQGDSAMYLCASSLAPQSEQFFGPGTRLTVL.

The sample holds a few counts of this clonotype. CDR3 sequence reads: CAISESGESQETQYF. The CDR3 region has the DNA TGTGCCATCAGTGAAAGCGGGGAGTCCCAAGAGACCCAGTACTTC. J is TRBJ2-5 and V is TRBV10-3; TRBD2 agrees at 7 bases. The germline V gene has CDR1 ENHRY and CDR2 SYGVKD. The CDR3 spans 15 residues. V shed 3 bases, J shed 1 base, and the junction held 5 bases outside the gene matches.